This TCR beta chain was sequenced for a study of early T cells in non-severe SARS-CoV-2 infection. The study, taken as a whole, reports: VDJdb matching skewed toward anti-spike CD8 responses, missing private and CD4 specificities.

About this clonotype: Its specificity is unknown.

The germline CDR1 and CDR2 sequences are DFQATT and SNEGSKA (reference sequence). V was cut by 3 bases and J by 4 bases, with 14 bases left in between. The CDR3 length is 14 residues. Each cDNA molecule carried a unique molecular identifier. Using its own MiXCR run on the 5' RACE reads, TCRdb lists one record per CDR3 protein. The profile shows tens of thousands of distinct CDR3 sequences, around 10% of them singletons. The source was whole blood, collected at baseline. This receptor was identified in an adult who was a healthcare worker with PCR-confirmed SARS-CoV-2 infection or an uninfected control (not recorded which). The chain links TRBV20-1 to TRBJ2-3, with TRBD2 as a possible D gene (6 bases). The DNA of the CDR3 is TGCAGTGCTAGTCTTACTAGCTTATCAGATACGCAGTATTTT. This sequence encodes CSASLTSLSDTQYF.